This passage covers 20 T cell receptor beta chains from one sample sequenced in a study of cytomegalovirus exposure and HLA in healthy donors. Primers: 60 Vbeta forward and 13 Jbeta reverse. Here immunoSEQ multiplex PCR was the method, and the copy in TCRdb shows in-frame clones only, minus some. The sample lists 90,000 to 120,000 clones, roughly four fifths occurring once. The specimen was PBMCs. These receptors all stem from a young man in good health and CMV-seronegative.

This clone was seen once. The rearrangement joins TRBV9 to TRBJ1-1; 7 nucleotides align to TRBD1. CDR3 length: 13 amino acids. Per germline, CDR1 SGDLS and CDR2 YYNGEE. The junction had 7 bases not matched to a gene; V was cut back by 5 bases and J by 6 bases. The CDR3 DNA reads TGTGCCAGCAGTCCCGACGGGACAGCTGAAGCTTTCTTT. This translates into CASSPDGTAEAFF.

This clone was detected only a few times. The chain uses TRBV27 and TRBJ2-2, with 8 nucleotides matching TRBD2. V shed 5 bases and J 6 bases; nucleotides not matched to a gene: 2. Germline V gene sequence: CDR1 MNHEY, CDR2 SMNVEV (reference sequence). The CDR3 length is 13 residues. Here the CDR3 DNA reads TGTGCCAGCAGTCCCGGGGGGGCCGGGGAGCTGTTTTTT. This sequence encodes CASSPGGAGELFF.

Points on this clone: Compared with germline, one end of the junction differs, possibly owing to a read error. J is TRBJ1-5 and V is TRBV7-9; TRBD1 aligns across 7 bases. The CDR3 loop spans 14 amino acids. Per the germline V gene, CDR1 is SEHNR and CDR2 is FQNEAQ (reference sequence). CDR3 coding DNA: TGTTCCAGCAGCCGACAGGGCCCGAATCAGCCCCAGCATTTT. Protein: CSSSRQGPNQPQHF.

The chain recombines TRBV4-3 with TRBJ1-2; 8 bases fit TRBD1. The ends lost 4 bases at V and 4 bases at J; junction bases unmatched: 5. CDR3 length equals 14 residues. Germline CDR1 and CDR2: LGHNA and YSLEER. The CDR3 DNA is TGCGCCAGCAGCCTAGACAGGGGCGTCTATGGCTACACCTTC. This sequence encodes CASSLDRGVYGYTF.

The chain uses TRBV28 and TRBJ1-5; D uncertain. Trimming cost V 5 bases and J 5 bases, with 4 bases left between them. This CDR3 is 11 amino acids long. Germline CDR1 reads MDHEN; CDR2 reads SYDVKM. The chain's CDR3 is CASSPDQPQHF. The CDR3 DNA sequence: TGTGCCAGCAGTCCGGATCAGCCCCAGCATTTT.

The rearrangement uses TRBV5-1 and TRBJ2-1; D ambiguous. V was pared by 0 bases and J by 0 bases, with 7 bases between. The CDR3 extends over 15 amino acids. Germline lookup yields CDR1 SGHRS and CDR2 YFSETQ. CDR3 in amino acids: CASSLDSLSYNEQFF. CDR3 bases: TGCGCCAGCAGCTTGGACTCTCTCTCCTACAATGAGCAGTTCTTC.

As regards this clone: The same CDR3 arises from other DNA sequences in this sample as well. The V call is TRBV5-1, the J call TRBJ1-5; D possibly corresponds to TRBD1 (5 bases). Per the germline V gene, CDR1 is SGHRS and CDR2 is YFSETQ. Trimming left V 0 bases short and J 0 bases short, with 7 bases between. CDR3 size: 15 residues. The CDR3 spells CASSLAGVSNQPQHF. The CDR3 DNA reads as TGCGCCAGCAGCTTGGCGGGGGTTAGCAATCAGCCCCAGCATTTT.

The chain has TRBV9 and TRBJ2-3; the match to TRBD2 covers 8 bases. Germline V gene data show CDR1 as SGDLS and CDR2 as YYNGEE. V was pared by 0 bases and J by 1 base, with 4 bases of the junction left unmatched. The CDR3 is 16 residues long. CDR3 nucleotide sequence: TGTGCCAGCAGCGTAGGTCTCGGGGGGGGCACAGATACGCAGTATTTT. It encodes CASSVGLGGGTDTQYF.

This chain connects TRBV4-2 to TRBJ1-1; maybe TRBD1 (5 bases). The length of the CDR3 is 14 residues. CDR1 and CDR2 from the germline V gene are LGHNA and YNFKEQ. The V end lost 0 bases, the J end lost 7 bases, and 12 bases lay between the germline ends. This CDR3 reads CASSQDSRDIEAFF. The CDR3 DNA reads as TGTGCCAGCAGCCAAGATTCCAGGGATATTGAAGCTTTCTTT.

This clone showed up just once. The J gene is TRBJ1-4, the V gene TRBV28; tentatively, D is TRBD1 (6 bases). The CDR3 sequence is 16 residues long. Germline V gene sequence: CDR1 MDHEN, CDR2 SYDVKM. Trimming removed 4 bases at V and 6 bases at J, with 18 bases between. CDR3 in amino acids: CASSSGGAQGHEKLFF. In nucleotides, the CDR3 is TGTGCCAGCAGTTCCGGGGGGGCTCAGGGCCATGAAAAACTGTTTTTT.

The genes are TRBV5-1 and TRBJ2-5; 13 bases align to TRBD2. The length of the CDR3 is 16 residues. The V gene end was trimmed by 3 bases and the J gene end by 2 bases; junction bases not matched to a gene: 4. Germline V gene data show CDR1 as SGHRS and CDR2 as YFSETQ. CDR3 DNA sequence: TGCGCCAGCAGCTCGCCGGGACTAGCGGGGCAAGAGACCCAGTACTTC. It translates to CASSSPGLAGQETQYF.

The chain is built from TRBV10-1 and TRBJ2-1; D may be TRBD2 (6 bases). The V gene's germline CDR1 is WNHNN and CDR2 SYGVQD (reference sequence). V was shortened by 3 bases and J by 0 bases, with 6 bases between the two germline ends. There are 14 residues in the CDR3. For the CDR3, the DNA is TGCGCCAGCAGTGACGGGGGCTCCTACAATGAGCAGTTCTTC. Translated: CASSDGGSYNEQFF.

The gene calls are TRBV21-1 and TRBJ2-3; no check of the table's D call, TRBD2, against the DNA was made. TRBV21-1 is a documented pseudogene. The CDR3 is 16 residues long. CDR3 in amino acids: CASSGRGGLSADTQYF. CDR3 DNA: TGTGCCAGCAGCGGGCGGGGGGGCCTTTCGGCAGATACGCAGTATTTT.

The chain carries TRBV29-1 and TRBJ2-3; D unresolved. The CDR3 contains 15 residues. Trimming pared 6 bases from V and 0 bases from J, leaving 16 bases between. Germline lookup yields CDR1 SQVTM and CDR2 ANQGSEA. CDR3 sequence reads: CSVAPPATSTDTQYF. The DNA of the CDR3 is TGCAGCGTCGCCCCCCCGGCGACTAGCACAGATACGCAGTATTTT.

The chain carries TRBV14 and TRBJ2-2, with a weak D call TRBD2 (6 bases). The V end lost 2 bases, the J end lost 7 bases, and 14 bases lay between the germline ends. The length of the CDR3 is 15 residues. The V gene's germline CDR1 is SGHDN and CDR2 FVKESK. The CDR3 here is CASSQLRRGNGELFF. Written as DNA, the CDR3 is TGTGCCAGCAGCCAACTGAGGCGGGGTAACGGGGAGCTGTTTTTT. The full variable domain, rest sourced from reference TRBV14 and TRBJ2-2, is EAGVTQFPSHSVIEKGQTVTLRCDPISGHDNLYWYRRVMGKEIKFLLHFVKESKQDESGMPNNRFLAERTGGTYSTLKVQPAELEDSGVYFCASSQLRRGNGELFFGEGSRLTVL.

V is TRBV7-2 and J is TRBJ2-3; D is undetermined. This CDR3 spans 13 amino acids. The V gene lost 5 bases and the J gene lost 10 bases, with 16 bases spanning the gap. The germline V gene encodes CDR1 SGHTA and CDR2 FQGNSA. The CDR3 nucleotides are TGTGCCAGCAGCCCCCGAGCACAGCTTCCGCAGTATTTT. Translation: CASSPRAQLPQYF. The entire variable domain, with the rest obtained from reference TRBV7-2 and TRBJ2-3, is as follows: GAGVSQSPSNKVTEKGKDVELRCDPISGHTALYWYRQSLGQGLEFLIYFQGNSAPDKSGLPSDRFSAERTGGSVSTLTIQRTQQEDSAVYLCASSPRAQLPQYFGPGTRLTVL.

The sample holds a few counts of this clone. This chain uses TRBV29-1 with TRBJ2-7; 9 bases are shared with TRBD1. Germline CDR1 and CDR2: SQVTM and ANQGSEA. Trimming removed 0 bases from V and 0 bases from J; junction bases left unmatched: 3. The CDR3 runs to 15 residues. The CDR3 region is CSVEELTGGSYEQYF. The CDR3 region has the DNA TGCAGCGTTGAAGAATTGACAGGGGGCTCCTACGAGCAGTACTTC.

This clone was seen a few times. This chain joins TRBV7-6 and TRBJ2-3; 9 bases agree with TRBD2. The CDR3 length is 16 residues. V dropped 1 base and J dropped 1; count of bases not matched to a gene: 3. Germline CDR1 SGHVS, CDR2 FNYEAQ. The CDR3 DNA is TGTGCCAGCAGCTTAGAAGCTAGCGGGGGCACAGATACGCAGTATTTT. Translated, it gives CASSLEASGGTDTQYF. The full variable domain, its missing parts supplied by reference TRBV7-6 and TRBJ2-3, is GAGVSQSPRYKVTKRGQDVALRCDPISGHVSLYWYRQALGQGPEFLTYFNYEAQQDKSGLPNDRFSAERPEGSISTLTIQRTEQRDSAMYRCASSLEASGGTDTQYFGPGTRLTVL.

The table lists this clone with a few counts. The chain links TRBV10-3 to TRBJ2-7; 9 positions match TRBD1. The J segment lost 3 bases and the V segment lost 0 bases, leaving 6 bases of the junction unmatched. Per germline, CDR1 ENHRY and CDR2 SYGVKD. The CDR3 length is 16 residues. The CDR3 loop is CAISESGQGIFYEQYF. The CDR3 region has the DNA TGTGCCATCAGTGAGTCAGGACAGGGGATTTTCTACGAGCAGTACTTC.

CDR3: CASSKYADSGANVLTF. The DNA of the CDR3 is TGTGCCAGCAGTAAATACGCGGACTCTGGGGCCAACGTCCTGACTTTC. The V gene is TRBV27, the J gene TRBJ2-6; D is undetermined. CDR1 and CDR2 (germline): MNHEY, SMNVEV (reference sequence). This CDR3 has 16 amino acids. V shed 5 bases and J shed 0 bases, with 11 bases lying between them.